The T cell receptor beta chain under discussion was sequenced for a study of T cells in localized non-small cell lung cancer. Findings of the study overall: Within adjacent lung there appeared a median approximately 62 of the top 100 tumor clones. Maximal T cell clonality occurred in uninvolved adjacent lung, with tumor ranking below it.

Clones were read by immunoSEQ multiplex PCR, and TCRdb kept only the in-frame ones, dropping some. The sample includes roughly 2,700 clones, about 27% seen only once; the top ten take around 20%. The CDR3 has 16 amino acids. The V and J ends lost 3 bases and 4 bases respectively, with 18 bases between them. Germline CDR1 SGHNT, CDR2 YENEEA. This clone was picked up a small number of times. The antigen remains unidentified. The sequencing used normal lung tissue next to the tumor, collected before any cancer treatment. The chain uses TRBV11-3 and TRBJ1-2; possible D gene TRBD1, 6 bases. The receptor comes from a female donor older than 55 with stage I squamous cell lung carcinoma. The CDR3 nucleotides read TGTGCCAGCAGCTTGAACGACAACAGGGAGATCTATGGCTACACCTTC. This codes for CASSLNDNREIYGYTF.